The rows below give T cell receptor beta chains drawn from one sample of a study of blood T cell repertoires in COVID-19. Using immunoSEQ multiplex PCR, the repertoire was profiled, and TCRdb retains in-frame clones only, with some absent. The data show about 100,000 clones, roughly 85% seen once. The sample consisted of peripheral blood. The receptors were sampled from a woman aged 70-85 years with acute or convalescent COVID-19. Each CDR3 is given with its conserved first and last residue. D genes are given only for firm matches. Size is omitted from some rows. Given values are once, few, many or a class for expanded clones.

j_gene,d_gene,v_gene,abundance,CDR3aa,CDR3nt
TRBJ1-6,TRBD1,TRBV6-5,.,CASTGTGVSSPLHF,TGTGCCAGCACCGGGACAGGGGTCTCTTCACCCCTCCACTTT
TRBJ2-6,TRBD1,TRBV19,.,CASKAGGYGANVLTF,TGTGCCAGTAAAGCAGGGGGCTATGGGGCCAACGTCCTGACTTTC
TRBJ2-2,TRBD1,TRBV18,.,CASSAQGALELFF,TGTGCCAGCTCAGCACAGGGGGCTCTGGAGCTGTTTTTT
TRBJ1-5,.,TRBV30,.,CAWSGGTLNQPQHF,TGTGCCTGGAGTGGGGGGACACTTAATCAGCCCCAGCATTTT
TRBJ1-4,TRBD1,TRBV19,.,CASSNGQGEKLFF,TGTGCCAGTAGTAACGGACAGGGTGAAAAACTGTTTTTT
TRBJ1-5,.,TRBV5-5,.,CASSLSGEGAQPQHF,TGTGCCAGCAGCCTATCAGGGGAAGGAGCTCAGCCCCAGCATTTT
TRBJ1-2,.,TRBV18,.,CASSPLVQGSYGYTF,TGTGCCAGCTCACCACTTGTACAGGGTAGCTATGGCTACACCTTC
TRBJ2-2,.,TRBV6-5,.,CALIRSTGELFF,TGTGCCTTGATCCGTAGCACCGGGGAGCTGTTTTTT
TRBJ1-1,.,TRBV7-2,.,CASTEIQGAFF,TGTGCCAGCACCGAGATTCAGGGAGCTTTCTTT
TRBJ2-1,.,TRBV9,.,CASSVEGGAGSNEQFF,TGTGCCAGCAGCGTAGAGGGCGGGGCGGGGTCCAATGAGCAGTTCTTC
TRBJ1-1,TRBD1,TRBV7-9,once,CASSTGQGNTEAFF,TGTGCCAGCAGCACCGGACAGGGGAACACTGAAGCTTTCTTT
TRBJ1-5,.,TRBV27,once,CASRAGNQPQHF,TGTGCCAGCAGGGCAGGGAATCAGCCCCAGCATTTT
TRBJ1-5,.,TRBV7-2,once,CASSSGTPNQPQHF,TGTGCCAGCAGCTCCGGGACACCTAATCAGCCCCAGCATTTT
TRBJ1-3,.,TRBV29-1,.,CSVAPTGGNTIYF,TGCAGCGTTGCACCTACAGGGGGAAACACCATATATTTT
TRBJ1-1,TRBD1,TRBV2,.,CASHRGQGVSNTEAFF,TGTGCCAGCCATAGGGGACAGGGGGTTTCGAACACTGAAGCTTTCTTT
TRBJ1-4,.,TRBV19,.,CATSPGKARGNEKLFF,TGTGCCACCTCCCCCGGGAAGGCCCGGGGGAATGAAAAACTGTTTTTT
TRBJ2-3,.,TRBV4-3,.,CASSQAGAGTDTQYF,TGCGCCAGCAGCCAAGCTGGGGCCGGTACAGATACGCAGTATTTT
TRBJ1-1,.,TRBV2,.,CASSRADTEAFF,TGTGCCAGCAGCAGGGCGGACACTGAAGCTTTCTTT
TRBJ2-6,.,TRBV28,once,CASSVRGAGANVLTF,TGTGCCAGCAGTGTCAGGGGTGCTGGGGCCAACGTCCTGACTTTC
TRBJ1-2,TRBD1,TRBV7-9,.,CASSNAVIGTGRRNGYTF,TGTGCCAGCAGCAACGCTGTAATCGGGACAGGGAGGAGGAATGGCTACACCTTC